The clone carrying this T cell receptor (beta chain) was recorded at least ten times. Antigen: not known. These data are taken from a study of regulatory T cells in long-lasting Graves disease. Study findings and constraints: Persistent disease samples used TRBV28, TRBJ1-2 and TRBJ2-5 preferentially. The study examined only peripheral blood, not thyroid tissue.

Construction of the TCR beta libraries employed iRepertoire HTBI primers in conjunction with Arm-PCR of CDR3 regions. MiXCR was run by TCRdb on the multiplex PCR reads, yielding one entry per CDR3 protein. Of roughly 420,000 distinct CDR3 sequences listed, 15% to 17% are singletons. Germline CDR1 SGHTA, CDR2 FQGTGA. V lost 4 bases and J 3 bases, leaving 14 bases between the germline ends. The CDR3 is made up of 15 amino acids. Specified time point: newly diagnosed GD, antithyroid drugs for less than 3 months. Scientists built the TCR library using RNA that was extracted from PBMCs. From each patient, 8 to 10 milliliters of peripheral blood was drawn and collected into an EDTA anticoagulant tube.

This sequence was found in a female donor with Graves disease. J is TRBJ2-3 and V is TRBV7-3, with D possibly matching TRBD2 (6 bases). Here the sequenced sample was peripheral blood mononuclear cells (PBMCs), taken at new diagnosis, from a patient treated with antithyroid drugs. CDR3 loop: CASSSWGDRTDTQYF. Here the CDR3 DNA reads TGTGCCAGCAGCTCATGGGGGGATCGAACAGATACGCAGTATTTT. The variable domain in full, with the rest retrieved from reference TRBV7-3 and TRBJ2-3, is GAGVSQTPSNKVTEKGKYVELRCDPISGHTALYWYRQSLGQGPEFLIYFQGTGAADDSGLPNDRFFAVRPEGSVSTLKIQRTERGDSAVYLCASSSWGDRTDTQYFGPGTRLTVL.